Below, 3 T cell receptor beta chains from the same sample are listed, as sequenced in a study of graft-versus-host responses after intestinal transplantation. Their target antigens are unknown. This table comes from immunoSEQ multiplex PCR, and its TCRdb copy is limited to in-frame clones, with some not included. The table includes under 65,000 clones, 85% to 95% detected once. Sample: unstimulated CD4+ T cells sorted from spleen or lymph node cells, taken before transplant. Receptor source: a human donor who was the organ donor for an intestinal transplant.

This clone was seen a handful of times. The CDR3 protein is CASSYEQGTGEQYF. CDR3 DNA: TGTGCCAGCAGCTATGAACAGGGGACGGGCGAGCAGTACTTC. The chain carries TRBV5-6 and TRBJ2-7, with 7 bases matching TRBD1. The CDR3 runs 14 residues. V shed 3 bases and J 6 bases; nucleotides not matched to a gene: 9. Germline V gene sequence: CDR1 SGHDT, CDR2 YYEEEE.

This clone was seen only once. The chain joins TRBV23-1 to TRBJ2-2; unclear D gene. TRBV23-1 belongs to the ORF category, with a function that is uncertain. The length of the CDR3 is 16 residues. Trimming took 3 bases from V and 5 from J, leaving 16 bases between them. The DNA of the CDR3 is TGCGCCAGCAGTCATTCACATCCCCAGGAAACCGGGGAGCTGTTTTTT. Protein sequence: CASSHSHPQETGELFF.

The chain recombines TRBV29-1 with TRBJ1-2; 7 positions match TRBD1. After removal of 5 bases from V and 8 bases from J, the junction contained 11 bases not matched to a gene. The CDR3 loop spans 13 amino acids. Germline V lookup: CDR1 SQVTM, CDR2 ANQGSEA. CDR3 DNA sequence: TGCAGCGTTCAGGGACAGCGGGCGGGCGGCTACACCTTC. Translated, it gives CSVQGQRAGGYTF. The entire variable domain, with the rest obtained from reference TRBV29-1 and TRBJ1-2, is as follows: SAVISQKPSRDICQRGTSLTIQCQVDSQVTMMFWYRQQPGQSLTLIATANQGSEATYESGFVIDKFPISRPNLTFSTLTVSNMSPEDSSIYLCSVQGQRAGGYTFGSGTRLTVV.